Below, 3 T cell receptor beta chains from the same sample are listed, as sequenced in a study of cytomegalovirus exposure and HLA in healthy donors. The PCR contained 60 Vbeta and 13 Jbeta primers. Sequencing was performed with immunoSEQ multiplex PCR; in TCRdb, only in-frame clones are kept and a portion is missing. The table records about 160,000 clones, 60% to 80% of them present only once. Sequencing was done on a sample of PBMCs. These receptors were collected from a woman in her forties or fifties in good health and CMV-seropositive.

The CDR3 nucleotides are TGTGCCAGCAGCCCCCCCTCCTACGAGCAGTACTTC. This gives the protein CASSPPSYEQYF. The V and J genes are TRBV7-9 and TRBJ2-5; no reliable D call. The J call is in doubt because the DNA end fits TRBJ2-7 better. Germline V CDR1 and CDR2: SEHNR, FQNEAQ (reference sequence). The CDR3 extends over 12 amino acids.

The V and J genes are TRBV10-2 and TRBJ2-1, with TRBD2 matching over 8 bases. CDR3 size: 17 residues. J lost 0 bases, V lost 7 bases, and 11 bases had no gene match. CDR1 and CDR2 from the germline V gene are WSHSY and SAAADI. As DNA, the CDR3 is TGCGCCAGCACTCGGACTAGCCAAACAAGCTCCTACAATGAGCAGTTCTTC. Amino acids: CASTRTSQTSSYNEQFF.

This chain joins TRBV5-6 and TRBJ2-7; the match to TRBD2 covers 9 bases. Looked up from germline, CDR1 is SGHDT and CDR2 is YYEEEE. The CDR3 loop spans 15 amino acids. J was trimmed by 3 bases and V by 4 bases; bases with no gene match: 8. The CDR3 here is CASSTRERGVYEQYF. Written as DNA, the CDR3 is TGTGCCAGCAGCACTCGCGAGCGGGGGGTCTACGAGCAGTACTTC. The full variable domain, rest sourced from reference TRBV5-6 and TRBJ2-7, is DAGVTQSPTHLIKTRGQQVTLRCSPKSGHDTVSWYQQALGQGPQFIFQYYEEEERQRGNFPDRFSGHQFPNYSSELNVNALLLGDSALYLCASSTRERGVYEQYFGPGTRLTVT.